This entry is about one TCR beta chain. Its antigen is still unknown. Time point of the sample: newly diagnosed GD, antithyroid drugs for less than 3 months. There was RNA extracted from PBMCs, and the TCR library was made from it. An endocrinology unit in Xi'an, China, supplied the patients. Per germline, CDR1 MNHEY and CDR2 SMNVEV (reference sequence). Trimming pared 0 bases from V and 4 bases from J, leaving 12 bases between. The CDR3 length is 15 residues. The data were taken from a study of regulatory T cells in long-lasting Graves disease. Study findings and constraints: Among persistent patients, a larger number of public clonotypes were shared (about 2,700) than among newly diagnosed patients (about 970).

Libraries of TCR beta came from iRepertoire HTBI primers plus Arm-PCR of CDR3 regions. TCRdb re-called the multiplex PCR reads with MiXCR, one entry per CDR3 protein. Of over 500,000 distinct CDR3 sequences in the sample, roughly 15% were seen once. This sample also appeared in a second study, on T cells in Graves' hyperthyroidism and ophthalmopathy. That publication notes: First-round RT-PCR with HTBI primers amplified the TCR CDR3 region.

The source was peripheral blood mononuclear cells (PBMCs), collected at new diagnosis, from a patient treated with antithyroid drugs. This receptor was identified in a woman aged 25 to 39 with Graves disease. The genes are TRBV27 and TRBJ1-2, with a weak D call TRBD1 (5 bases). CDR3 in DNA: TGTGCCAGCAGTTTATCGGGGGACGCACTCTATGGCTACACCTTC. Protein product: CASSLSGDALYGYTF.